The rows below give T cell receptor beta chains drawn from one sample of a study of cytomegalovirus exposure and HLA in healthy donors. Assay: immunoSEQ multiplex PCR; the TCRdb copy retains only in-frame clones and omits some. Of fewer than 20,000 clones in the sample, 70% to 85% were seen once. The sequencing input was PBMCs. The receptors derive from a human donor in good health. Both conserved end residues are part of each CDR3. A D gene is named only where the DNA matches it firmly. Size is stated for part of the rows, as once, few or many counts, or as a class when the clone is expanded.

length	V	D	size	J	DNA	CDR3
15	TRBV7-2	-	-	TRBJ2-7	TGTGCCAGCAGCTTAGGGGCGGGGGCTACCTACGAGCAGTACTTC	CASSLGAGATYEQYF
17	TRBV5-5	-	once	TRBJ1-4	TGTGCCAGCAGCCTAGGGGTCAGAGCAGCCTCTAATGAAAAACTGTTTTTT	CASSLGVRAASNEKLFF
12	TRBV29-1	TRBD1	-	TRBJ1-1	TGCAGCGGCGGGACAGGGGGCGGTGAAGCTTTCTTT	CSGGTGGGEAFF
14	TRBV6-6	TRBD2	few	TRBJ2-2	TGTGCCAGCGGGACTAGTACGAACACCGGGGAGCTGTTTTTT	CASGTSTNTGELFF
16	TRBV11-2	-	once	TRBJ1-5	TGTGCCAGCAGCTTAGGCATGGCGGGGGGCAATCAGCCCCAGCATTTT	CASSLGMAGGNQPQHF
15	TRBV5-1	TRBD2	-	TRBJ2-1	TGCGCCAGCAGCTACCGGGACTACGGGGTTACTGAGCAGTTCTTC	CASSYRDYGVTEQFF
17	TRBV2	TRBD1	-	TRBJ2-7	TGTGCCAGCCTCTCCAACCAGGGACAGGGCCATGGATACGAGCAGTACTTC	CASLSNQGQGHGYEQYF
13	TRBV18	-	few	TRBJ2-1	TGTGCCAGCTCTCCCACTAGTCCCGGTGAGCAGTTCTTC	CASSPTSPGEQFF
13	TRBV30	-	large	TRBJ1-1	TGTGCCTGGAGTGTAGGCGTCAACAGTGAAGCTTTCTTT	CAWSVGVNSEAFF
15	TRBV5-1	TRBD1	-	TRBJ1-5	TGCGCCAGCAGCCCCCGGACAGGTATGAGACAGCCCCAGCATTTT	CASSPRTGMRQPQHF
16	TRBV7-8	TRBD2	-	TRBJ2-3	TGTGCCAGCAGCTCATCAAGACTAGCGGGGACAGATACGCAGTATTTT	CASSSSRLAGTDTQYF
18	TRBV4-3	TRBD2	-	TRBJ2-3	TGCGCCAGCAGCCAAGAGACTAGCGGGGGGCCTAGCACAGATACGCAGTATTTT	CASSQETSGGPSTDTQYF
13	TRBV19	-	few	TRBJ1-1	TGTGCCAGTAGTATCCGGGGGAACACTGAAGCTTTCTTT	CASSIRGNTEAFF
14	TRBV30	TRBD1	-	TRBJ1-4	TGTGCCTGGAGTGTGCGTCAGGGGGCTAAAAAACTGTTTTTT	CAWSVRQGAKKLFF
15	TRBV5-5	-	-	TRBJ2-2	TGTGCCAGCAGCCCAGGGACAAGGAACACCGGGGAGCTGTTTTTT	CASSPGTRNTGELFF